A single sample gave rise to the 19 T cell receptor beta chains below, sequenced in a study of blood T cell repertoires in COVID-19. TCRdb keeps only in-frame clones here, not all; method: immunoSEQ multiplex PCR. Of about 140,000 clones listed, about 88% are singletons. Sequenced input: peripheral blood. The receptors stem from a human donor with COVID-19, enrolled during active disease. The donor label of this sample is uncertain.

This clone has a single count. The rearrangement joins TRBV6-5 to TRBJ1-6; D is unresolved. Germline V lookup: CDR1 MNHEY, CDR2 SVGAGI. V lost 0 bases, J lost 7 bases, and 10 bases lay in between. The CDR3 extends over 15 amino acids. CDR3 residues: CASSYSNSLNSPLHF. The CDR3 DNA is TGTGCCAGCAGTTACTCGAACAGCCTAAATTCACCCCTCCACTTT.

V is TRBV9 and J is TRBJ2-7, with 7 bases identical to TRBD2. The CDR3 consists of 14 residues. Germline V gene sequence: CDR1 SGDLS, CDR2 YYNGEE. Losses at the gene ends were 3 bases for V and 3 bases for J; bases not matched to a gene: 6. The CDR3 loop is CASSAWGGGYEQYF. In DNA form, the CDR3 reads TGTGCCAGCAGCGCGTGGGGCGGGGGCTACGAGCAGTACTTC. Full variable domain (rest looked up from reference TRBV9 and TRBJ2-7): DSGVTQTPKHLITATGQRVTLRCSPRSGDLSVYWYQQSLDQGLQFLIQYYNGEERAKGNILERFSAQQFPDLHSELNLSSLELGDSALYFCASSAWGGGYEQYFGPGTRLTVT.

The chain is built from TRBV18 and TRBJ2-7; D is perhaps TRBD2 (5 bases). This CDR3 spans 17 amino acids. V shed 2 bases and J shed 2 bases, with 19 bases lying between them. Germline CDR1 reads KGHSH; CDR2 reads LQKENI. The CDR3 sequence: CASSPNSLILGAYEQYF. The CDR3 DNA reads as TGTGCCAGCTCACCAAATTCCCTCATACTCGGGGCCTACGAGCAGTACTTC.

The chain is built from TRBV11-2 and TRBJ2-3; 10 bases are shared with TRBD2. This CDR3 region has 14 residues. With V trimmed by 8 bases and J by 4 bases, 6 bases remained unmatched. Per the germline V gene, CDR1 is SGHAT and CDR2 is FQNNGV. The CDR3 DNA reads as TGTGCCAGCGGGATAGCGGGGGGTTCAGATACGCAGTATTTT. This sequence encodes CASGIAGGSDTQYF.

The chain is built from TRBV7-9 and TRBJ1-1, with TRBD1 as a possible D gene (6 bases). The CDR3 loop spans 15 amino acids. Trimming stripped 5 bases from V and 3 bases from J, with 16 bases between. Germline CDR1 is SEHNR and CDR2 is FQNEAQ (reference sequence). The CDR3 reads CASSPRQAGDTEAFF. CDR3 DNA: TGTGCCAGCAGCCCAAGACAGGCCGGGGACACTGAAGCTTTCTTT.

This chain uses TRBV29-1 with TRBJ1-1; D unresolved. This CDR3 is 12 amino acids long. The V end was cut by 6 bases, the J end by 2 bases, with 10 bases between. Germline V gives CDR1 SQVTM, CDR2 ANQGSEA. The CDR3: CSVGKINTEAFF. In DNA form, the CDR3 reads TGCAGCGTCGGGAAGATAAACACTGAAGCTTTCTTT. Full variable domain (remainder filled in from reference TRBV29-1 and TRBJ1-1): SAVISQKPSRDICQRGTSLTIQCQVDSQVTMMFWYRQQPGQSLTLIATANQGSEATYESGFVIDKFPISRPNLTFSTLTVSNMSPEDSSIYLCSVGKINTEAFFGQGTRLTVV.

This clone was seen only a few times. J is TRBJ2-1 and V is TRBV10-2; 7 bases map to TRBD2. The V gene end was trimmed by 3 bases and the J gene end by 3 bases; junction bases not matched to a gene: 5. Germline CDR1 WSHSY, CDR2 SAAADI. The CDR3 extends over 15 amino acids. CDR3 sequence (DNA): TGCGCCAGCAGTGAAGGGCGGGGGATCTACAATGAGCAGTTCTTC. Translating gives CASSEGRGIYNEQFF.

The gene calls are TRBV3-1 (or the pseudogene TRBV3-2) and TRBJ2-3, with D hard to call. V dropped 1 base and J dropped 6 bases, with 11 bases sitting between them. Germline V CDR1 and CDR2: LGHDT, YNNKEL (reference sequence). This CDR3 is 14 amino acids long. CDR3 protein: CASSQGGPEDTQYF. Here the CDR3 DNA reads TGTGCCAGCAGCCAAGGAGGCCCCGAGGATACGCAGTATTTT.

CDR3 protein: CASSNRDQPQHF. The CDR3, as DNA: TGTGCCAGCAGCAACAGGGATCAGCCCCAGCATTTT. The chain joins TRBV12-3 or TRBV12-4 to TRBJ1-5; D perhaps matches TRBD1 (6 bases). Trimming stripped 6 bases from V and 5 bases from J, with 8 bases between. The CDR3 runs 12 residues.

The chain combines TRBV29-1 with TRBJ2-1; maybe TRBD1 (6 bases). Germline lookup yields CDR1 SQVTM and CDR2 ANQGSEA. The length of the CDR3 is 14 residues. V dropped 1 base and J dropped 3 bases, with 10 bases sitting between them. This CDR3 is CSVEGVGHYNEQFF. CDR3 bases: TGCAGCGTTGAAGGAGTGGGACACTACAATGAGCAGTTCTTC.

This clone was detected once. This chain joins TRBV4-1 and TRBJ2-7, with D tentatively TRBD2 (6 bases). The CDR3 is 14 amino acids. CDR1 is MGHRA and CDR2 is YSYEKL in the germline V gene. The germline V and J ends were trimmed by 4 bases and 1 base, with 11 bases remaining between them. This CDR3 is CASSPRGTSYEQYF. CDR3 bases: TGCGCCAGCAGCCCTCGGGGGACTTCCTACGAGCAGTACTTC.

This clone counts as medium-sized. CDR3 nucleotide sequence: TGTGCCAGCAGCTTTAGGACAGGGTCAACGCCCCAGCATTTT. It codes for CASSFRTGSTPQHF. The V and J genes are TRBV5-8 and TRBJ1-5; 8 nucleotides align to TRBD1. The CDR3 extends over 14 amino acids. V lost 2 bases and J lost 9; bases outside the gene matches: 7. Germline V gene lookup returns CDR1 SGHTS and CDR2 YDEGEE.

V gene TRBV2 combines with J gene TRBJ1-6; 7 bases match TRBD1. The CDR3 totals 14 residues. Germline V gene lookup returns CDR1 SNHLY and CDR2 FYNNEI. The V gene end was trimmed by 6 bases and the J gene end by 3 bases; junction bases not matched to a gene: 2. The CDR3 loop reads CASRRDSYNSPLHF. The CDR3 region has the DNA TGTGCCAGCAGGAGGGACAGCTATAATTCACCCCTCCACTTT.

The rearrangement joins TRBV7-3 to TRBJ2-1; 7 bases map to TRBD2. V dropped 4 bases and J dropped 9; count of bases not matched to a gene: 12. The CDR3 is made up of 15 amino acids. Germline V gene sequence: CDR1 SGHTA, CDR2 FQGTGA. DNA of the CDR3: TGTGCCAGCAGCTCCGGACCACGAGGGGAGGGTGAGCAGTTCTTC. This translates into CASSSGPRGEGEQFF.

This chain uses TRBV28 with TRBJ1-5; TRBD1 matches at 9 bases. The germline V gene encodes CDR1 MDHEN and CDR2 SYDVKM. The CDR3 covers 15 residues. V shed 4 bases and J 4 bases; nucleotides not matched to a gene: 5. CDR3 in amino acids: CASSSLTGGNQPQHF. In DNA, the CDR3 is TGTGCCAGCAGTTCCCTGACAGGGGGGAATCAGCCCCAGCATTTT. The entire variable domain, with the rest obtained from reference TRBV28 and TRBJ1-5, is as follows: DVKVTQSSRYLVKRTGEKVFLECVQDMDHENMFWYRQDPGLGLRLIYFSYDVKMKEKGDIPEGYSVSREKKERFSLILESASTNQTSMYLCASSSLTGGNQPQHFGDGTRLSIL.

The chain uses TRBV7-2 and TRBJ2-7; 9 positions agree with TRBD1. This CDR3 comprises 14 residues. Germline trimming cut 4 bases from V and 7 bases from J; bases unmatched to any gene: 8. In germline, CDR1 is SGHTA, CDR2 FQGNSA. The CDR3, as DNA: TGTGCCAGCAGCTCGGACAGGGGACGAGGGGAGCAGTACTTC. Its translation: CASSSDRGRGEQYF.

This chain uses TRBV6-8 with TRBJ1-3; 7 bases are a match to TRBD1. Germline lookup yields CDR1 MNHGY and CDR2 SAAAGT. The CDR3 loop spans 16 amino acids. V gave up 0 bases and J gave up 4 bases; unmatched junction bases: 6. The CDR3 nucleotides are TGTGCCAGCAGTTACTCGATAGGGGGCGCGGGAAACACCATATATTTT. It translates to CASSYSIGGAGNTIYF.

This chain joins TRBV4-2 and TRBJ2-7; 11 bases agree with TRBD2. The CDR3 runs to 16 residues. CDR1 and CDR2 (germline): LGHNA, YNFKEQ. Trimming cost V 0 bases and J 5 bases; bases outside gene matches: 6. The CDR3 bases are TGTGCCAGCAGCCAAGAGCTAGCGGGAGGAACGGACGAGCAGTACTTC. Translated, it gives CASSQELAGGTDEQYF.

The chain is built from TRBV2 and TRBJ1-3, with no clear D. This CDR3 comprises 12 residues. Trimming pared 6 bases from V and 2 bases from J, leaving 5 bases between. The V gene's germline CDR1 is SNHLY and CDR2 FYNNEI. The DNA of the CDR3 is TGTGCCAGCAGATTAACTGGAAACACCATATATTTT. Translation gives CASRLTGNTIYF.